This TCR beta chain originates from a study of tumor-infiltrating lymphocytes in localized non-small cell lung cancer. Turning to the study itself: Some samples were collected after neoadjuvant chemotherapy; smokers, never-smokers and several histologies were included. Resected tumor was paired with non-adjacent uninvolved lung from the same patient.

Comments on this clone: What it binds is not known.

V was clipped by 5 bases and J by 10 bases, with 15 bases between them. Per germline, CDR1 SGHAT and CDR2 FQNNGV. This CDR3 region has 13 residues. Profiling relied on immunoSEQ multiplex PCR, and the TCRdb table lists in-frame clones only, not all of them. Among about 24,000 clones listed, 50% to 70% were seen once. Study-wide findings and caveats: Different pieces of the same tissue were used for each assay. No link was found between tumor T-cell fraction and recurrence-free survival.

The chain is built from TRBV11-2 and TRBJ2-1; D might be TRBD1 or TRBD2, each matching 5 bases. The clonotype comes from a human donor with non-small cell lung cancer. The sequenced sample consisted of lung tumor tissue. The CDR3 DNA follows: TGTGCCAGCAGCGGGTCAATAGGGGACGAGCAGTTCTTC. Amino acid sequence: CASSGSIGDEQFF. Full variable domain (outside the CDR3, taken from reference TRBV11-2 and TRBJ2-1): EAGVAQSPRYKIIEKRQSVAFWCNPISGHATLYWYQQILGQGPKLLIQFQNNGVVDDSQLPKDRFSAERLKGVDSTLKIQPAKLEDSAVYLCASSGSIGDEQFFGPGTRLTVL.